This T cell receptor beta chain was recovered during a study of cytomegalovirus exposure and HLA in healthy donors. Only a few counts were recorded for this clone. The CDR3 runs 16 residues. The germline V gene has CDR1 LNHDA and CDR2 SQIVND (reference sequence). Trimming removed 4 bases at V and 0 bases at J, with 13 bases between. The PCR contained 60 Vbeta and 13 Jbeta primers. TCRdb's table, derived via immunoSEQ multiplex PCR, lists solely in-frame clones and lacks some. The sample has approximately 140,000 clones, roughly 79% seen once. The TCR sequence derives from a middle-aged woman in good health and CMV-seropositive. The source material was PBMCs. This rearrangement joins TRBV19 to TRBJ2-4; D not resolved. CDR3 sequence reads: CASSTSTDLAKNIQYF. The CDR3 region has the DNA TGTGCCAGTAGTACTTCGACTGATCTAGCCAAAAACATTCAGTACTTC.